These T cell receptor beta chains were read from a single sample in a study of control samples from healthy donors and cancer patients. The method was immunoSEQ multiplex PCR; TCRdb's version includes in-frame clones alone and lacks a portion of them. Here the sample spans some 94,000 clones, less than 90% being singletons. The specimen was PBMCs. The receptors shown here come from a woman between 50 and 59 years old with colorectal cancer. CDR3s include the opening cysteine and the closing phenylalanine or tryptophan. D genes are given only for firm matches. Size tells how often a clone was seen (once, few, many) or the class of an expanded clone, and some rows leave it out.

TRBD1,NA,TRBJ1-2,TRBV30,TGTGCCTGCCGCCAGGGACAGGGAGTTAGGGGCTACACCTTC,CACRQGQGVRGYTF
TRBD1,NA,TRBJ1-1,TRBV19,TGTGCCAGTAGTGCCCCCCAGGGGGGTGGTGAAGCTTTCTTT,CASSAPQGGGEAFF
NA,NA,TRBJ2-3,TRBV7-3,TGTGCCAGCAGCTTAGCCGGGACCTTTGATACGCAGTATTTT,CASSLAGTFDTQYF
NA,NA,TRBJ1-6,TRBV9,TGTGCCAGCAGCGTAGGAAGGGGAGGGTCGGATTCACCCCTCCACTTT,CASSVGRGGSDSPLHF
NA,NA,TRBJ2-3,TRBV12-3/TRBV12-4,TGTGCCAGCAGCGGCATGATGACAGATACGCAGTATTTT,CASSGMMTDTQYF
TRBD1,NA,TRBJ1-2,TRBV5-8,TGTGCCAGCAGCTACTATACAGGGGGACTCTATGGCTACACCTTC,CASSYYTGGLYGYTF
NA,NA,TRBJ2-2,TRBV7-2,TGTGCCAGCAGCTTCCGGTGGGACACCGGGGAGCTGTTTTTT,CASSFRWDTGELFF
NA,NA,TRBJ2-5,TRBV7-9,TGTGCCAGCAGCCCAAACAGGGAAACCCAGTACTTC,CASSPNRETQYF
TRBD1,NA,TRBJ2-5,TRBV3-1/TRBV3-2,TGTGCCAGCAGCCACCGGACAGGGGTAGAGACCCAGTACTTC,CASSHRTGVETQYF
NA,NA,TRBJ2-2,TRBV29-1,TGCAGCGTCGACAGGGCCGGGGAGGGGAACACCGGGGAGCTGTTTTTT,CSVDRAGEGNTGELFF
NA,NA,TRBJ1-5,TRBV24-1,TGTGCCACCAGTCAAACAGGGTCCAATCAGCCCCAGCATTTT,CATSQTGSNQPQHF
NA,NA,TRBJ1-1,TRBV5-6,TGTGCCAGCAGCCCGTGGGGACGGGTGAACACTGAAGCTTTCTTT,CASSPWGRVNTEAFF
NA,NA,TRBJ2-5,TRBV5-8,TGTGCCAGCAGCTTGGCTCGAGGCAAGTACCAAGAGACCCAGTACTTC,CASSLARGKYQETQYF
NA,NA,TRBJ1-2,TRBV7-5,TGTGTCAGAAGCTTGACGAGTGGCTACACCTTC,CVRSLTSGYTF
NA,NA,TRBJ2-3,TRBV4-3,TGCGCCAGCAGCCAAGATGGGGGCACCGGGGATACGCAGTATTTT,CASSQDGGTGDTQYF
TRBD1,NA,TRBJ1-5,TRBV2,TGTGCCAGCAGTGAGGGACAGACTAGCAATCAGCCCCAGCATTTT,CASSEGQTSNQPQHF
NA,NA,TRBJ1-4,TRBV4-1,TGCGCCAGCAGCCAGGAGGGGGGGAGTGCTAATGAAAAACTGTTTTTT,CASSQEGGSANEKLFF
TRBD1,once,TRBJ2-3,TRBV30,TGTGCCTGGAGTGCCCCCGGACAGGAGGTGACAGATACGCAGTATTTT,CAWSAPGQEVTDTQYF
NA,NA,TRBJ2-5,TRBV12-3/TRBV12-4,TGTGCCAGCAGTTTAGGAAACCAAGAGACCCAGTACTTC,CASSLGNQETQYF
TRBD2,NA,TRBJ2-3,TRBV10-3,TGTGCCACCAGCGGGGGGGCAGCGGATACGCAGTATTTT,CATSGGAADTQYF
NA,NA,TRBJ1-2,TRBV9,TGTGCCAGCAGCGTAGGTGGGGTGGGCTATGGCTACACCTTC,CASSVGGVGYGYTF
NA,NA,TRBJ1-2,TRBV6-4,TGTGCCAGCAGATCCACAGGGACTAACTATGGCTACACCTTC,CASRSTGTNYGYTF
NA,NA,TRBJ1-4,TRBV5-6,TGTGCCAGCAGCTTTTTAACGGGTACTAATGAAAAACTGTTTTTT,CASSFLTGTNEKLFF